Reported below is one TCR beta chain. What it binds is not known. This sample stems from a study of OX40 agonist ivuxolimab in advanced cancers. Overall study context: Patients enrolled in dose escalation were diagnosed with hepatocellular carcinoma, melanoma, renal cell or head and neck cancer. Participants averaged about 60 years of age (range about 23 to 90) and were around 80% male. Findings and limits, study-wide: Dose levels from 0.1 to 3.0 mg/kg saw CD4+ and CD8+ blood T cells expand clonally by week 6.

Produced via immunoSEQ multiplex PCR; TCRdb's table is partial and in-frame only. This sample has approximately 70,000 clones; more than 60% occur once, and the top ten carry over 1.5%. On cycle 4 day 1 and cycle 7 day 1, as well as at baseline, blood was sampled. V lost 2 bases and J lost 10, with 14 bases in between. Germline V lookup: CDR1 SEHNR, CDR2 FQNEAQ (reference sequence). The CDR3 totals 13 residues. The J gene is TRBJ1-2, the V gene TRBV7-9, with D maybe TRBD1 (5 bases). The input for sequencing was CD4+ or CD8+ T cells sorted from blood, taken in a trial of the OX40 agonist ivuxolimab. The clonotype originates from an adult with an advanced solid tumor such as melanoma, head and neck, liver or kidney cancer. The CDR3 spells CASSLSGTDDYTF. Written as DNA, the CDR3 is TGTGCCAGCAGCTTATCCGGGACCGATGACTACACCTTC.